This TCR beta chain originates from a study of beta chain features in type 1 diabetes. Study summary: Over all samples combined, around 110 million sorted cells were examined.

As concerns this clone: Its cognate antigen is unknown.

V lost 8 bases to trimming and J lost 3 bases; unmatched junction nucleotides: 7. The CDR3 sequence is 13 residues long. Germline assignment: CDR1 SGHTA and CDR2 FQGTGA. TCRB transcripts that were expressed got sequenced, as all of the isolated RNA had been reverse transcribed. Some clones are missing from TCRdb's copy, which holds only in-frame ones; the method was immunoSEQ multiplex PCR. This table holds a few hundred thousand clones, approximately 12% found once. Whole-study findings and limits: Among patients with Type 1 diabetes, TCRB CDR3s were moderately but significantly shorter in every one of the four CD4+ subsets. The naive, central memory and Treg TCRB repertoires of patients appeared to be more similar to one another than those of healthy donors. Junctions at VDJ sites from type 1 diabetes patients had fewer insertions and more deletions.

Specimen: naive CD4+ T cells from blood. The genes are TRBV7-3 and TRBJ2-7; 7 nucleotides align to TRBD2. This clonotype was sampled from a woman aged 18-35 years with type 1 diabetes. For the CDR3, the DNA is TGTGCCAGCGGCGGGGGAGGGTTCTACGAGCAGTACTTC. It specifies CASGGGGFYEQYF.